A single sample is the source of the 15 T cell receptor beta chains below, sequenced in a study of T cell responses to AZD1222 COVID-19 vaccine. The data were produced by immunoSEQ multiplex PCR, yet TCRdb's version contains in-frame clones alone and is incomplete. This table has 150,000 to 200,000 clones, over 90% appearing once. The sample in question was peripheral blood, obtained on day 0 of AZD1222 vaccination. Receptor source: an adult in good health.

V usage is TRBV2 and J usage is TRBJ1-2; 9 positions agree with TRBD1. V shed 6 bases and J 0 bases; nucleotides not matched to a gene: 14. Germline V CDR1 and CDR2: SNHLY, FYNNEI. The CDR3 loop spans 18 amino acids. The chain's CDR3 is CASRFTGTGMSSNYGYTF. CDR3 bases: TGTGCCAGCAGATTCACCGGGACAGGGATGAGCTCTAACTATGGCTACACCTTC.

This sequence joins TRBV19 and TRBJ1-1, with a tentative D call TRBD1 (5 bases). The CDR3 loop spans 17 amino acids. V lost 3 bases and J 1 base, leaving 18 bases between the germline ends. CDR1 and CDR2 (germline): LNHDA, SQIVND (reference sequence). Here the CDR3 reads CASSIGRQGQGNTEAFF. CDR3 DNA sequence: TGTGCCAGTAGTATTGGTCGGCAGGGTCAGGGGAACACTGAAGCTTTCTTT. Based on the CDR3 plus reference TRBV19 and TRBJ1-1, the full variable domain is DGGITQSPKYLFRKEGQNVTLSCEQNLNHDAMYWYRQDPGQGLRLIYYSQIVNDFQKGDIAEGYSVSREKKESFPLTVTSAQKNPTAFYLCASSIGRQGQGNTEAFFGQGTRLTVV.

This chain links TRBV28 with TRBJ1-2; no firm D call. V was clipped by 1 base and J by 2 bases, with 14 bases between them. The CDR3 runs to 16 residues. In germline, CDR1 is MDHEN, CDR2 SYDVKM. As DNA, the CDR3 is TGTGCCAGCAGTTTATTAAGACACCATACCAACTATGGCTACACCTTC. It specifies CASSLLRHHTNYGYTF.

This clone appeared a few times. The chain has TRBV3-1 (or the pseudogene TRBV3-2) and TRBJ2-3; D is possibly TRBD2 (5 bases). The V gene lost 8 bases and the J gene lost 3 bases, with 18 bases spanning the gap. This CDR3 spans 15 amino acids. Germline lookup yields CDR1 LGHDT and CDR2 YNNKEL (reference sequence). In DNA, the CDR3 is TGTGCCAGCCGACTCGGGGTGGAGAGGACAGATACGCAGTATTTT. Encoded protein: CASRLGVERTDTQYF.

The rearrangement links TRBV6-5 to TRBJ2-7, with D possibly TRBD1 on 6 matching bases. Per the germline V gene, CDR1 is MNHEY and CDR2 is SVGAGI. There are 14 residues in the CDR3. Trimming left V 6 bases short and J 0 bases short, with 12 bases between. CDR3 coding DNA: TGTGCCAGCAGATACCGGGACAACTCCTACGAGCAGTACTTC. It yields the protein CASRYRDNSYEQYF.

The gene calls are TRBV5-1 and TRBJ2-7; 9 bases are a match to TRBD2. The CDR3 runs to 15 residues. In germline, CDR1 is SGHRS, CDR2 YFSETQ. V lost 0 bases and J lost 5; bases outside the gene matches: 6. The CDR3 loop is CASSLVLAGGNEQYF. The CDR3 bases are TGCGCCAGCAGCTTGGTGCTCGCGGGAGGGAACGAGCAGTACTTC.

The chain employs TRBV3-1 (or the pseudogene TRBV3-2) and TRBJ1-5; D possibly corresponds to TRBD1 (6 bases). Germline CDR1 and CDR2: LGHDT and YNNKEL (reference sequence). V lost 3 bases, J lost 0 bases, and 12 bases lay in between. This CDR3 spans 16 amino acids. The CDR3 protein is CASSHDGTPSNQPQHF. The CDR3 DNA sequence: TGTGCCAGCAGCCATGACGGGACACCTAGCAATCAGCCCCAGCATTTT.

The sample holds one count of this clone. The chain uses TRBV19 and TRBJ1-2, with D possibly TRBD1 on 5 matching bases. The germline gives CDR1 LNHDA, CDR2 SQIVND (reference sequence). CDR3 length: 14 residues. V was clipped by 8 bases and J by 0 bases, with 13 bases between them. The CDR3 sequence: CASEGTATNYGYTF. The CDR3 bases are TGTGCCAGTGAGGGGACGGCCACTAACTATGGCTACACCTTC.

The table lists this clone with a count of one. The chain is built from TRBV7-9 and TRBJ2-5; D gene ambiguous. The CDR3 length is 14 residues. V was pared by 1 base and J by 4 bases, with 10 bases between. Germline CDR1 is SEHNR and CDR2 is FQNEAQ (reference sequence). The CDR3 DNA reads as TGTGCCAGCAGCTTAGTCGTAGTTCCAGAGACCCAGTACTTC. Amino acids: CASSLVVVPETQYF.

The chain combines TRBV27 with TRBJ2-2; D is unresolved. This CDR3 is 13 amino acids long. Germline V gives CDR1 MNHEY, CDR2 SMNVEV (reference sequence). Trimming pared 3 bases from V and 4 bases from J, leaving 6 bases between. CDR3 region: CASSFNPTGELFF. The CDR3, as DNA: TGTGCCAGCAGTTTCAATCCCACCGGGGAGCTGTTTTTT.

The V call is TRBV19, the J call TRBJ1-6; 9 nucleotides align to TRBD1. The V gene end was trimmed by 9 bases and the J gene end by 6 bases; junction bases not matched to a gene: 9. The CDR3 runs 15 residues. Germline CDR1 reads LNHDA; CDR2 reads SQIVND (reference sequence). Here the CDR3 reads CASRGQGMGNSPLHF. Here the CDR3 DNA reads TGTGCCAGCAGAGGACAGGGGATGGGTAATTCACCCCTCCACTTT.

This clone was recorded once. The same CDR3 is also encoded by other DNA sequences in this sample. The chain couples TRBV3-1 (or the pseudogene TRBV3-2) to TRBJ1-1; the D is unclear. The germline V and J ends were trimmed by 0 bases and 0 bases, with 8 bases remaining between them. The germline gives CDR1 LGHDT, CDR2 YNNKEL (reference sequence). The CDR3 contains 15 residues. The CDR3 DNA reads TGTGCCAGCAGCCAAGACAGCCCAATGAACACTGAAGCTTTCTTT. Translated: CASSQDSPMNTEAFF.

V gene TRBV5-1 combines with J gene TRBJ1-1; weak D call: TRBD1 (5 bases). Per the germline V gene, CDR1 is SGHRS and CDR2 is YFSETQ. Trimming removed 1 base at V and 5 bases at J, with 12 bases between. This CDR3 has 14 residues. The CDR3 here is CASSLIGVDTEAFF. In DNA, the CDR3 is TGCGCCAGCAGCTTGATAGGGGTAGATACTGAAGCTTTCTTT. Full variable domain (missing parts from reference TRBV5-1 and TRBJ1-1): KAGVTQTPRYLIKTRGQQVTLSCSPISGHRSVSWYQQTPGQGLQFLFEYFSETQRNKGNFPGRFSGRQFSNSRSEMNVSTLELGDSALYLCASSLIGVDTEAFFGQGTRLTVV.

Details on this clone: Other DNA sequences in this specimen translate into the identical CDR3. The chain recombines TRBV19 with TRBJ1-2; TRBD1 aligns across 9 bases. Germline CDR1 and CDR2: LNHDA and SQIVND (reference sequence). This CDR3 is built from 13 residues. V lost 4 bases and J lost 6; bases outside the gene matches: 3. CDR3 coding DNA: TGTGCCAGTAGTAGGGGACAGGGAAATGGCTACACCTTC. This codes for CASSRGQGNGYTF.

The chain couples TRBV27 to TRBJ2-7; D is uncertain. In germline, CDR1 is MNHEY, CDR2 SMNVEV (reference sequence). V gave up 10 bases and J gave up 0 bases, with 10 bases separating them. The CDR3 runs 12 residues. DNA for the CDR3: TGTGCCACCAGAGAAAGCTCCTACGAGCAGTACTTC. This gives the protein CATRESSYEQYF.